These 15 T cell receptor beta chains were all obtained from the same sample, sequenced in a study of blood T cell repertoires in COVID-19. Some clones are missing from TCRdb's copy, which holds only in-frame ones; the method was immunoSEQ multiplex PCR. Here the sample spans about 180,000 clones, 80% to 90% being singletons. What was sequenced was peripheral blood. These receptors all come from a man between 60 and 75 years old with acute or convalescent COVID-19.

The chain links TRBV3-1 (or the pseudogene TRBV3-2) to TRBJ2-5; perhaps TRBD2 as D (5 bases). The ends were cut back, 8 bases at V and 5 bases at J, with 21 bases in the middle. This CDR3 is built from 15 residues. The germline V gene has CDR1 LGHDT and CDR2 YNNKEL (reference sequence). DNA of the CDR3: TGTGCCAGCTCCCTAGCCAAAGGGTTGGGGGAGACCCAGTACTTC. This codes for CASSLAKGLGETQYF.

The chain uses TRBV28 and TRBJ2-5; D remains ambiguous. The V end was cut by 7 bases, the J end by 1 base, with 16 bases between. In germline, CDR1 is MDHEN, CDR2 SYDVKM. The length of the CDR3 is 15 residues. In DNA, the CDR3 is TGTGCCAGCAAAGATAGCCAGTACCCCCAAGAGACCCAGTACTTC. It translates to CASKDSQYPQETQYF.

J is TRBJ2-5 and V is TRBV9, with 9 bases matching TRBD2. After removal of 3 bases from V and 2 bases from J, the junction contained 8 bases not matched to a gene. Germline CDR1 reads SGDLS; CDR2 reads YYNGEE. The CDR3 consists of 16 residues. The DNA of the CDR3 is TGTGCCAGCAGCGGATCGGCGGGAGGGAGGCAAGAGACCCAGTACTTC. Encoded protein: CASSGSAGGRQETQYF.

The chain combines TRBV7-2 with TRBJ1-6; tentative D call: TRBD1 (5 bases). CDR1 SGHTA and CDR2 FQGNSA come from the germline V gene. Trimming cost V 2 bases and J 8 bases, with 16 bases left between them. This CDR3 is built from 16 residues. The CDR3 loop is CASSLRAGDSHSPLHF. The CDR3 coding sequence is TGTGCCAGCAGCTTACGAGCGGGCGACAGCCATTCACCCCTCCACTTT. Drawing the rest from reference TRBV7-2 and TRBJ1-6, the complete variable domain is GAGVSQSPSNKVTEKGKDVELRCDPISGHTALYWYRQSLGQGLEFLIYFQGNSAPDKSGLPSDRFSAERTGGSVSTLTIQRTQQEDSAVYLCASSLRAGDSHSPLHFGNGTRLTVT.

The V and J genes are TRBV6-1 and TRBJ1-5; the D is unclear. With 7 bases removed from V and 0 bases from J, the gap between germline ends came to 10 bases. Germline loops: CDR1 MNHNS, CDR2 SASEGT. The CDR3 sequence is 14 residues long. CDR3 region: CASNTGDSNQPQHF. CDR3 nucleotides: TGTGCCAGCAACACCGGGGATAGCAATCAGCCCCAGCATTTT.

The CDR3: CASSEVGQGAREQYF. CDR3 DNA sequence: TGTGCCAGCAGTGAGGTGGGACAGGGGGCGCGTGAGCAGTACTTC. V is TRBV25-1 and J is TRBJ2-7; 12 positions agree with TRBD1. From germline, CDR1 is MGHDK and CDR2 SYGVNS. With 3 bases clipped from V and 7 bases from J, the junction kept 7 bases outside the gene matches. The CDR3 has 15 amino acids.

The V call is TRBV7-3, the J call TRBJ2-5; maybe TRBD2 (6 bases). Germline V CDR1 and CDR2: SGHTA, FQGTGA. V lost 5 bases and J lost 1, with 11 bases in between. The CDR3 loop spans 14 amino acids. The DNA of the CDR3 is TGTGCCAGCAGCCAGGGAGGAGGCCAAGAGACCCAGTACTTC. This translates into CASSQGGGQETQYF.

The V call is TRBV6-4, the J call TRBJ2-3; 10 bases agree with TRBD2. V lost 4 bases, J lost 4 bases, and 2 bases stayed unmatched. The CDR3 is made up of 14 amino acids. Per germline, CDR1 MRHNA and CDR2 SNTAGT. CDR3 sequence (DNA): TGTGCCAGCAGTGCGCTAGCGGGAGCAGATACGCAGTATTTT. Protein: CASSALAGADTQYF.

This sequence joins TRBV6-4 and TRBJ1-5; D not resolved. The CDR3 consists of 12 residues. The V end was cut by 5 bases, the J end by 6 bases, with 8 bases between. Germline loops: CDR1 MRHNA, CDR2 SNTAGT. Written as DNA, the CDR3 is TGTGCCAGCAGTACTGGTAGTCAGCCCCAGCATTTT. Its protein product is CASSTGSQPQHF.

The J gene is TRBJ1-1, the V gene TRBV27, with D maybe TRBD1 (5 bases). V lost 2 bases and J lost 6, with 13 bases in between. This CDR3 spans 14 amino acids. Per germline, CDR1 MNHEY and CDR2 SMNVEV (reference sequence). Here the CDR3 DNA reads TGTGCCAGCAGTTTAGCGGTGGGAGGGGCTGAAGCTTTCTTT. Translation: CASSLAVGGAEAFF.

V and J are TRBV28 and TRBJ2-7; 9 bases are shared with TRBD1. Germline lookup yields CDR1 MDHEN and CDR2 SYDVKM. V lost 6 bases to trimming and J lost 6 bases; unmatched junction nucleotides: 9. The CDR3 sequence is 14 residues long. The CDR3 region has the DNA TGTGCCAGCAGGCCCGGGACAGGGTCTGGCGAGCAGTACTTC. This codes for CASRPGTGSGEQYF.

V gene TRBV10-2 combines with J gene TRBJ2-7, with a possible D match to TRBD1 (6 bases). The ends were cut back, 9 bases at V and 2 bases at J, with 8 bases in the middle. This CDR3 comprises 11 residues. Looked up from germline, CDR1 is WSHSY and CDR2 is SAAADI. The CDR3: CASGQTYEQYF. The CDR3 region has the DNA TGCGCCAGTGGACAGACCTACGAGCAGTACTTC.

V gene TRBV7-9 combines with J gene TRBJ2-5; TRBD2 matches at 10 bases. CDR1 and CDR2 from the germline V gene are SEHNR and FQNEAQ (reference sequence). The length of the CDR3 is 15 residues. V shed 3 bases, J shed 4 bases, and the junction held 5 bases outside the gene matches. Here the CDR3 reads CASSFPSGSLETQYF. CDR3 coding DNA: TGTGCCAGCAGCTTCCCTAGCGGGAGCCTAGAGACCCAGTACTTC.

This clone was counted only a few times. The V gene is TRBV5-4, the J gene TRBJ2-2; D is possibly TRBD2 (6 bases). V lost 1 base, J lost 5 bases, and 15 bases lay in between. The CDR3 length is 16 residues. The germline V gene has CDR1 SGHNT and CDR2 YYREEE (reference sequence). The CDR3 nucleotides read TGTGCCAGCAGCTTGTTAGGAGGGATTGAAACCGGGGAGCTGTTTTTT. Translation: CASSLLGGIETGELFF.

The genes are TRBV28 and TRBJ1-1; TRBD1 agrees at 8 bases. CDR1 is MDHEN and CDR2 is SYDVKM in the germline V gene. The CDR3 consists of 14 residues. J gave up 7 bases and V 5 bases, and 9 bases lay outside the gene matches. Here the CDR3 DNA reads TGTGCCAGCAGTCCACAGGACAGGGATAATGAAGCTTTCTTT. Amino acids: CASSPQDRDNEAFF.